Sequencing of this T cell receptor (beta chain) was carried out in a study of blood T cell repertoires in COVID-19. Across the whole study: Samples representing acute and convalescent COVID-19 were sourced from the United States, Italy and Spain. The cDNA or gDNA used as material had been derived from T cells, B-cell-depleted T cells, or PBMCs.

Per the original methods: Amplification of reference gene primers provided the estimated nucleated cell counts. Sequencing was performed with immunoSEQ multiplex PCR; in TCRdb, only in-frame clones are kept and a portion is missing. For V, J and clone size, that table is used; D and trimming come from the DNA. The data hold about 140,000 clones, with about 80% observed a single time. Germline CDR1 is SEHNR and CDR2 is FQNEAQ (reference sequence). With 3 bases removed from V and 4 bases from J, the gap between germline ends came to 9 bases. CDR3 length equals 13 residues. This clone was detected once. This TCR was sampled from a human donor in a cohort sampled during active COVID-19. The chain combines TRBV7-9 with TRBJ1-2, with D unresolved. Sequenced material: peripheral blood. The CDR3 reads CASSFREAYGYTF. The CDR3 nucleotides read TGTGCCAGCAGCTTTAGGGAGGCCTATGGCTACACCTTC.